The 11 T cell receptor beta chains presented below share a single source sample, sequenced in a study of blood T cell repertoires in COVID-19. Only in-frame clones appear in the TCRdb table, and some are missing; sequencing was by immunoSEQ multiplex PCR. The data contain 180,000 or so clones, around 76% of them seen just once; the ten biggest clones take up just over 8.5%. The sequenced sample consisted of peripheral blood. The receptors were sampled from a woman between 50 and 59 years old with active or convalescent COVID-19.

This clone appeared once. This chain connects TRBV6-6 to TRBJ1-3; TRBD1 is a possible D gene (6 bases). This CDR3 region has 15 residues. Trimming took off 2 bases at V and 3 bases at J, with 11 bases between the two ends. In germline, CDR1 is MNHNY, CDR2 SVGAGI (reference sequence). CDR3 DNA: TGTGCCAGCAGTTACAGGGGGAGTTTTGGAAACACCATATATTTT. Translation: CASSYRGSFGNTIYF.

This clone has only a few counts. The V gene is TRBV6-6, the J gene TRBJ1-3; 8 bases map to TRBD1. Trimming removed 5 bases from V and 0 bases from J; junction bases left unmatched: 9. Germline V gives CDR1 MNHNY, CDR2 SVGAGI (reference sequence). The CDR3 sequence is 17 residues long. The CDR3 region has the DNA TGTGCCAGCAGTCGGGACAGGCCATACTTCTCTGGAAACACCATATATTTT. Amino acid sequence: CASSRDRPYFSGNTIYF.

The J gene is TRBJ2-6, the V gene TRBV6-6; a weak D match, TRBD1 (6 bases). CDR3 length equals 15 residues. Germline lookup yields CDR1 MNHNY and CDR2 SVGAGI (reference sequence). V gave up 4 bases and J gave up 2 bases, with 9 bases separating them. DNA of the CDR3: TGTGCCAGCAGTTTGACAGGAGCTGGGGCCAACGTCCTGACTTTC. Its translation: CASSLTGAGANVLTF.

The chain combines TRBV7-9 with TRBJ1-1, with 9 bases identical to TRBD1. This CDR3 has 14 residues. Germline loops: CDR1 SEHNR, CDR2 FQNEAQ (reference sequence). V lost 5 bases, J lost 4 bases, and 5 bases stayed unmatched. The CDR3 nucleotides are TGTGCCAGCAGCGTAGACAGGGGGGTCACTGAAGCTTTCTTT. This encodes CASSVDRGVTEAFF.

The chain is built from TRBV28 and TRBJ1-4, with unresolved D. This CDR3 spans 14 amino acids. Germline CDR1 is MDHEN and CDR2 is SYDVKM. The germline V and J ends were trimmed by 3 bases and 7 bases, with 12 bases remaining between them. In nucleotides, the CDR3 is TGTGCCAGCAGTTTGTGGACTTTGGGTGAAAAACTGTTTTTT. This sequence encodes CASSLWTLGEKLFF.

CDR3: CASSFGQLDEQYF. In DNA form, the CDR3 reads TGTGCCAGCAGTTTCGGACAGTTGGACGAGCAGTACTTC. The chain uses TRBV27 and TRBJ2-7, with a possible D match to TRBD1 (6 bases). Trimming pared 3 bases from V and 5 bases from J, leaving 11 bases between. Germline CDR1 MNHEY, CDR2 SMNVEV (reference sequence). This CDR3 comprises 13 residues.

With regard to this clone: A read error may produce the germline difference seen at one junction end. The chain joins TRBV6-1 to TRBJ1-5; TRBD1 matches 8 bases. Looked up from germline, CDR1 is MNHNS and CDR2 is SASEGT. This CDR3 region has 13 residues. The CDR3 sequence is CASSEAAGTGLYF. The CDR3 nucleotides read TGTGCCAGCAGTGAAGCTGCCGGGACAGGTCTTTATTTT.

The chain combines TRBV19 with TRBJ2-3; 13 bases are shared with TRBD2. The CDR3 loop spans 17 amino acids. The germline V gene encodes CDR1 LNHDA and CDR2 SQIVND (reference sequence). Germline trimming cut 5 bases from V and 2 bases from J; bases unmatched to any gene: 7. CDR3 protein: CASSDGTSGVFTDTQYF. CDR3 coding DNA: TGTGCCAGTAGTGATGGGACTAGCGGGGTTTTCACAGATACGCAGTATTTT.

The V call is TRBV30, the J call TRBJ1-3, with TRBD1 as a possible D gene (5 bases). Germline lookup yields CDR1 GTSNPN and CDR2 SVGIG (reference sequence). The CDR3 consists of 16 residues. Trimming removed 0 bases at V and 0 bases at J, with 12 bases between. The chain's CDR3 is CAWSVPQGYSGNTIYF. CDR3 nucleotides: TGTGCCTGGAGTGTACCCCAGGGTTACTCTGGAAACACCATATATTTT.

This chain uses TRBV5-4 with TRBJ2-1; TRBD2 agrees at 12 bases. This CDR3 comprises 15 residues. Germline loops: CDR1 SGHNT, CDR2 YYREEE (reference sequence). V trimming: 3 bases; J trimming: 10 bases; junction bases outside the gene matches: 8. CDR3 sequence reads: CASSSASGGAREQFF. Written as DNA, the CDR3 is TGTGCCAGCAGCTCTGCTAGCGGGGGGGCCCGGGAGCAGTTCTTC.

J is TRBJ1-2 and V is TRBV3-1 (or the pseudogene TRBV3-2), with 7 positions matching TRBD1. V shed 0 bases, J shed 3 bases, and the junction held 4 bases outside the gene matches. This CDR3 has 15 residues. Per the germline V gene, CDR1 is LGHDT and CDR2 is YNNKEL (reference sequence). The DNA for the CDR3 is TGTGCCAGCAGCCAAGATTTGGGACAGTACTATGGCTACACCTTC. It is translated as CASSQDLGQYYGYTF.